This is a list of T cell receptor beta chains from one sample in a study of CD8 T cells in ankylosing spondylitis. TCRdb reprocessed the 5' RACE reads via MiXCR and lists one record per CDR3 protein. The profile shows about 300,000 distinct CDR3 sequences, around 20% of them singletons. Sample: blood, either unsorted or a sorted T cell fraction (not recorded which). The receptors originated from a female donor with ankylosing spondylitis or in good health (not recorded which). Both conserved end residues are part of each CDR3. The D gene is left open where the match is weak. Some rows have no size entry. The others give once, few or many, or a class for an expanded clone.

abundance,d_gene,v_gene,j_gene,CDR3aa,CDR3nt
few,TRBD1,TRBV28,TRBJ1-5,CASRFQQGLSNQPQHF,TGTGCCAGCAGATTCCAACAGGGGTTAAGCAATCAGCCCCAGCATTTT
many,TRBD2,TRBV20-1,TRBJ2-1,CSATTSGSTYNEQFF,TGCAGTGCTACGACTAGCGGGAGTACCTACAATGAGCAGTTCTTC
few,NA,TRBV4-3,TRBJ2-2,CASSQGLRGTGELFF,TGCGCCAGCAGCCAAGGATTACGAGGCACCGGGGAGCTGTTTTTT
NA,NA,TRBV20-1,TRBJ2-3,CSARSSGTTDTQYF,TGCAGTGCTAGATCCTCGGGGACCACAGATACGCAGTATTTT
few,TRBD1,TRBV6-1,TRBJ1-2,CASSPRGRGIRGYTF,TGTGCCAGCAGTCCTAGGGGGCGCGGTATCCGAGGCTACACCTTC
NA,NA,TRBV6-2/TRBV6-3,TRBJ2-2,CASTRRRTGELFF,TGTGCCAGCACGCGGAGGAGGACCGGGGAGCTGTTTTTT
NA,NA,TRBV5-1,TRBJ2-1,CASSRQTTSYNEQFF,TGCGCCAGCAGCCGCCAGACGACTAGTTACAATGAGCAGTTCTTC
NA,NA,TRBV24-1,TRBJ1-2,CATSRGTLEGYTF,TGTGCCACCAGTAGGGGGACGTTAGAAGGCTACACCTTC
few,NA,TRBV20-1,TRBJ2-1,CSASPSSASSYNEQFF,TGCAGTGCTAGCCCCTCCAGCGCGAGCTCCTACAATGAGCAGTTCTTC
NA,NA,TRBV24-1,TRBJ1-5,CATSATGTGQPQHF,TGTGCCACCAGTGCTACGGGGACGGGACAGCCCCAGCATTTT
many,TRBD1,TRBV6-6,TRBJ2-1,CAAGRTGYNEQFF,TGTGCCGCCGGTAGGACAGGTTACAATGAGCAGTTCTTC
few,TRBD2,TRBV20-1,TRBJ2-5,CSALVEIAGETQYF,TGCAGTGCATTAGTCGAGATAGCGGGAGAGACCCAGTACTTC
NA,NA,TRBV4-2,TRBJ2-7,CASSQDGLGSGYEQYF,TGTGCCAGCAGCCAAGATGGTCTAGGGTCCGGGTACGAGCAGTACTTC
NA,TRBD2,TRBV5-1,TRBJ2-1,CASSLGGGRHEQFF,TGCGCCAGCAGCTTGGGTGGCGGGAGACATGAGCAGTTCTTC
many,TRBD2,TRBV10-3,TRBJ2-1,CAISYNGTSGMLNNEQFF,TGTGCCATCAGCTACAATGGGACTAGCGGGATGTTGAACAATGAGCAGTTCTTC
few,TRBD2,TRBV5-1,TRBJ2-1,CASSSGTSGRPDEQFF,TGCGCCAGCAGCTCCGGGACTAGCGGGAGACCGGATGAGCAGTTCTTC
NA,TRBD1,TRBV6-1,TRBJ1-5,CASSRQGSIRQPQHF,TGTGCCAGCAGTAGACAGGGATCCATCAGGCAGCCCCAGCATTTT
few,TRBD2,TRBV7-2,TRBJ2-1,CASSPGLAVGYEQFF,TGTGCCAGCAGCCCGGGACTAGCGGTGGGGTATGAGCAGTTCTTC
few,NA,TRBV7-2,TRBJ1-2,CASSLAAVGYGYTF,TGTGCCAGCAGCTTAGCCGCCGTGGGCTATGGCTACACCTTC
NA,NA,TRBV7-9,TRBJ1-3,CASSELGWNTIYF,TGTGCCAGCAGCGAACTAGGTTGGAACACCATATATTTT
few,TRBD1,TRBV7-7,TRBJ2-7,CASSVGTGPYNF,TGTGCCAGCAGCGTAGGGACAGGTCCTTACAACTTC
few,NA,TRBV7-2,TRBJ2-7,CASSPDFNEQYF,TGTGCCAGCAGCCCAGACTTCAACGAGCAGTACTTC
NA,NA,TRBV12-3/TRBV12-4,TRBJ2-1,CASSYRDGSSYNEQFF,TGTGCCAGCAGTTACCGGGACGGAAGCTCCTACAATGAGCAGTTCTTC
NA,NA,TRBV6-1,TRBJ1-2,CASSKRQSSGGSSAGYTF,TGTGCCAGCAGTAAACGGCAAAGTAGCGGGGGGTCCTCTGCTGGCTACACCTTC
few,NA,TRBV20-1,TRBJ2-7,CSATSVVTLHEQYF,TGCAGTGCTACGTCGGTAGTTACGCTACACGAGCAGTACTTC
few,TRBD1,TRBV7-6,TRBJ2-7,CASSPSGTGLEQYF,TGTGCCAGCAGCCCATCCGGGACAGGGTTAGAGCAGTACTTC
many,NA,TRBV5-6,TRBJ1-1,CASSRLTLESTEAFF,TGTGCCAGCAGTCGCCTGACCCTTGAGAGCACTGAAGCTTTCTTT
few,TRBD2,TRBV20-1,TRBJ2-3,CSARVPFTSGPTDTQYF,TGCAGTGCTAGAGTGCCATTCACTAGCGGGCCCACAGATACGCAGTATTTT
many,TRBD1,TRBV20-1,TRBJ1-5,CSAETGGLHQPQHF,TGCAGTGCTGAGACAGGGGGCCTACATCAGCCCCAGCATTTT